The entry that follows covers one TCR beta chain sequence. This sample stems from a study of monozygotic twins with inflammatory bowel disease. Germline loops: CDR1 DFQATT, CDR2 SNEGSKA (reference sequence). CDR3 size: 15 residues. TCRdb re-called the 5' RACE reads; every CDR3 protein appears as one record, without DNA. This sample's table reports roughly 150,000 distinct CDR3 sequences. The V and J genes are TRBV20-1 and TRBJ2-3; TCRdb indicates TRBD2, and absent DNA this call remains unverified. This TCR was recovered from a human donor with ulcerative colitis or Crohn's disease, or a healthy co-twin of an affected twin (not recorded which). The sample consisted of blood. CDR3: CSASKAGGLVDTQYF.